The clone carrying this T cell receptor (beta chain) was seen repeatedly, ten times or more. Researchers took RNA transcripts and amplified the TCR beta CDR3 regions from them. Researchers ran a first-round RT-PCR on the TCR CDR3 using the HTBI primer set. A single record per CDR3 protein comes from TCRdb applying MiXCR to the multiplex PCR reads. Of 450,000 to 550,000 distinct CDR3 sequences listed, roughly 25% are singletons. The sample belongs to a study of T cells in Graves' hyperthyroidism and ophthalmopathy. The V end lost 4 bases, the J end lost 4 bases, and 10 bases lay between the germline ends. Germline CDR1 reads SNHLY; CDR2 reads FYNNEI. The CDR3 is 13 amino acids.

The sample was blood. The chain combines TRBV2 with TRBJ2-5; TRBD1 is a possible D gene (5 bases). The source is a woman younger than 45 with Graves' ophthalmopathy. The CDR3 nucleotides are TGTGCCAGCAGTGTTCAGGGTACAGAGACCCAGTACTTC. This codes for CASSVQGTETQYF.